The 19 T cell receptor beta chains below come from one sample, sequenced in a study of shared clonotypes between healthy human individuals. The repertoire was sequenced with immunoSEQ multiplex PCR; TCRdb's copy has only in-frame clones and lacks some. Here the sample spans around 990,000 clones, around three quarters being singletons. The sequenced material came from memory CD4+ T cells from PBMCs. The sample's subset: CD45RA-negative fraction. These TCRs come from a man younger than 35 in good health. Some clones in this sample may be carry-over from other donors' samples.

CDR3 DNA: TGTGCCAGCAGCTTGGGCCCGCAGGGCACTCTTGAAGCTTTCTTT. Translated: CASSLGPQGTLEAFF. The V and J genes are TRBV5-6 and TRBJ1-1, with a tentative D call TRBD1 (5 bases). The V gene's germline CDR1 is SGHDT and CDR2 YYEEEE. V was pared by 0 bases and J by 7 bases, with 16 bases between. The CDR3 covers 15 residues.

J is TRBJ1-1 and V is TRBV7-6, with 7 nucleotides matching TRBD1. This CDR3 is built from 13 residues. The V and J ends lost 4 bases and 10 bases, in that order; junction bases with no gene match: 9. Germline V lookup: CDR1 SGHVS, CDR2 FNYEAQ. The CDR3 reads CASSSPGQYRAFF. The CDR3, as DNA: TGTGCCAGCAGCTCACCGGGACAGTACAGAGCTTTCTTT.

The gene calls are TRBV11-2 and TRBJ2-3; maybe TRBD2 (6 bases). V was cut by 7 bases and J by 2 bases, with 22 bases left in between. There are 17 residues in the CDR3. CDR1 and CDR2 (germline): SGHAT, FQNNGV. The CDR3 spells CASTRWGSGGVTDTQYF. CDR3 nucleotides: TGTGCCAGCACCAGATGGGGTAGCGGAGGGGTCACAGATACGCAGTATTTT.

The sample holds a few counts of this clone. The chain is built from TRBV7-3 and TRBJ2-1; D is perhaps TRBD2 (5 bases). CDR1 is SGHTA and CDR2 is FQGTGA in the germline V gene. The CDR3 totals 13 residues. V shed 0 bases and J shed 11 bases, with 11 bases lying between them. The CDR3 DNA sequence: TGTGCCAGCAGCTTAACGTTCGCGGGCCAGCAGTTCTTC. Translating gives CASSLTFAGQQFF. The full variable domain, with the rest looked up from reference TRBV7-3 and TRBJ2-1, is GAGVSQTPSNKVTEKGKYVELRCDPISGHTALYWYRQSLGQGPEFLIYFQGTGAADDSGLPNDRFFAVRPEGSVSTLKIQRTERGDSAVYLCASSLTFAGQQFFGPGTRLTVL.

The chain recombines TRBV21-1 with TRBJ2-7; the D call in the table, TRBD2, was not verified against the DNA. TRBV21-1 is reported as a pseudogene. The CDR3 has 17 amino acids. The CDR3 spells CASSKSGLAGSYDEQYF. Written as DNA, the CDR3 is TGTGCCAGCAGCAAATCGGGACTAGCGGGATCCTACGACGAGCAGTACTTC.

The chain links TRBV7-9 to TRBJ1-3, with D hard to call. Trimming pared 6 bases from V and 3 bases from J, leaving 9 bases between. The CDR3 sequence is 13 residues long. Germline values: CDR1 SEHNR, CDR2 FQNEAQ (reference sequence). CDR3 region: CASSSILGNTIYF. The CDR3 region has the DNA TGTGCCAGCAGTTCTATTCTTGGAAACACCATATATTTT.

This chain links TRBV5-1 with TRBJ2-7; tentatively, D is TRBD2 (5 bases). V lost 4 bases to trimming and J lost 5 bases, with 10 bases between them. The CDR3 runs to 12 residues. Germline assignment: CDR1 SGHRS and CDR2 YFSETQ. CDR3 region: CASSEPGNEQYF. Here the CDR3 DNA reads TGCGCCAGCAGCGAGCCGGGGAACGAGCAGTACTTC.

Of note for this clone: Different DNA sequences within this sample yield the same CDR3. The chain uses TRBV11-3 and TRBJ2-3; D call uncertain. Germline V gene lookup returns CDR1 SGHNT and CDR2 YENEEA. V dropped 1 base and J dropped 0 bases, with 5 bases sitting between them. The CDR3 runs 14 residues. CDR3 region: CASSLGGSTDTQYF. The CDR3 coding sequence is TGTGCCAGCAGCTTAGGCGGCAGCACAGATACGCAGTATTTT.

The chain couples TRBV6-5 to TRBJ1-1; 7 positions match TRBD1. V gave up 4 bases and J gave up 3 bases; unmatched junction bases: 8. The CDR3 extends over 15 amino acids. CDR1 and CDR2 (germline): MNHEY, SVGAGI. The CDR3 loop reads CASSSTSGGHTEAFF. CDR3 nucleotide sequence: TGTGCCAGCAGTTCCACATCAGGGGGGCACACTGAAGCTTTCTTT.

As concerns this clone: Just one base apart from a much larger clone, this may be a read error. The chain is built from TRBV30 and TRBJ1-1; D might be TRBD1 (6 bases). The V gene's germline CDR1 is GTSNPN and CDR2 SVGIG (reference sequence). This CDR3 contains 15 residues. The DNA of the CDR3 is TGTGCCCGGAGCCTTGGACAGAAAAAGAACACTGAAGCTTTCTTT. Residues: CARSLGQKKNTEAFF.

This chain connects TRBV5-6 to TRBJ1-2, with a weak D call TRBD1 (6 bases). V was shortened by 3 bases and J by 2 bases, with 8 bases between the two germline ends. The CDR3 totals 13 residues. Germline CDR1 is SGHDT and CDR2 is YYEEEE. The CDR3, as DNA: TGTGCCAGCAGCTATGACAGGAACTATGGCTACACCTTC. This gives the protein CASSYDRNYGYTF.

This chain uses TRBV7-3 with TRBJ2-5; D is perhaps TRBD1 or TRBD2 (5 bases each). V was trimmed by 4 bases and J by 1 base, leaving 10 bases between them. Germline V gene data show CDR1 as SGHTA and CDR2 as FQGTGA. The CDR3 extends over 14 amino acids. CDR3 DNA sequence: TGTGCCAGCAGCTCCCGGGGCTCCCAAGAGACCCAGTACTTC. Encoded protein: CASSSRGSQETQYF.

CDR3 in amino acids: CASSLVSGRNTEAFF. CDR3 sequence (DNA): TGTGCCAGCAGCTTGGTGTCCGGGAGGAACACTGAAGCTTTCTTT. The rearrangement joins TRBV5-8 to TRBJ1-1; D gene unclear. CDR3 length equals 15 residues. Germline loops: CDR1 SGHTS, CDR2 YDEGEE. Trimming shortened V by 0 bases and J by 1 base, and 10 bases separated the two germline ends.

The rearrangement links TRBV28 to TRBJ2-4; possible D gene TRBD2, 6 bases. Germline V CDR1 and CDR2: MDHEN, SYDVKM. Deletions cut 5 bases from V and 3 bases from J, with 14 bases between. CDR3 length: 15 amino acids. CDR3 coding DNA: TGTGCCAGCAGTATTGGAGGGTTGGGCAAAAACATTCAGTACTTC. Translation gives CASSIGGLGKNIQYF.

The chain links TRBV30 to TRBJ2-3; D is possibly TRBD1 (6 bases). This CDR3 is 12 amino acids long. The V gene lost 4 bases and the J gene lost 1 base, with 6 bases spanning the gap. CDR1 is GTSNPN, CDR2 SVGIG, per germline (reference sequence). The CDR3 coding sequence is TGTGCCTGGACAGGGGGCACAGATACGCAGTATTTT. Residues: CAWTGGTDTQYF.

CDR3 sequence reads: CASSQILLDRQYEQYF. CDR3 in DNA: TGCGCCAGCAGCCAAATACTGCTGGACAGGCAGTACGAGCAGTACTTC. This chain links TRBV4-1 with TRBJ2-7; 7 bases map to TRBD1. V gave up 2 bases and J gave up 4 bases; unmatched junction bases: 11. Germline V gives CDR1 MGHRA, CDR2 YSYEKL. The CDR3 consists of 16 residues.

This sequence joins TRBV5-1 and TRBJ2-7; possible D gene TRBD1, 6 bases. The CDR3 totals 14 residues. With 0 bases removed from V and 2 bases from J, the gap between germline ends came to 9 bases. Germline CDR1 and CDR2: SGHRS and YFSETQ. The CDR3 here is CASSLDRVPYEQYF. In DNA, the CDR3 is TGCGCCAGCAGCTTGGACAGGGTCCCCTACGAGCAGTACTTC.

The rearrangement links TRBV6-1 to TRBJ2-7; 11 bases line up with TRBD1. V was clipped by 6 bases and J by 5 bases; unmatched bases: 9. Germline CDR1 is MNHNS and CDR2 is SASEGT. CDR3 length: 15 amino acids. CDR3 sequence reads: CASRPMGTGGNEQYF. The CDR3 DNA reads as TGTGCCAGCAGACCGATGGGGACAGGGGGTAACGAGCAGTACTTC.

A word on this clone: This specimen includes other DNA sequences encoding the same CDR3. The chain uses TRBV7-3 and TRBJ2-2, with D perhaps TRBD1 or TRBD2 (5 bases each). Per the germline V gene, CDR1 is SGHTA and CDR2 is FQGTGA. Trimming pared 3 bases from V and 3 bases from J, leaving 8 bases between. There are 14 residues in the CDR3. The CDR3 loop reads CASSFQGDTGELFF. The CDR3 DNA sequence: TGTGCCAGCAGCTTCCAGGGAGACACCGGGGAGCTGTTTTTT.